This T cell receptor (beta chain) was sequenced during a study of blood T cell repertoires in COVID-19. The V segment lost 3 bases and the J segment 8 bases; nucleotides outside the gene matches: 6. CDR3 size: 14 residues. CDR1 is MDHEN and CDR2 is SYDVKM in the germline V gene. Using immunoSEQ multiplex PCR, the repertoire was profiled, and TCRdb retains in-frame clones only, with some absent. Of around 130,000 clones listed, about 86% are singletons. The source is a woman aged 45 to 65 with acute or convalescent COVID-19. Sequencing input: peripheral blood. V is TRBV28 and J is TRBJ2-4; TRBD1 aligns across 8 bases. CDR3: CASSFNRGKDIQYF. The CDR3 DNA is TGTGCCAGCAGTTTTAACAGGGGGAAAGACATTCAGTACTTC.